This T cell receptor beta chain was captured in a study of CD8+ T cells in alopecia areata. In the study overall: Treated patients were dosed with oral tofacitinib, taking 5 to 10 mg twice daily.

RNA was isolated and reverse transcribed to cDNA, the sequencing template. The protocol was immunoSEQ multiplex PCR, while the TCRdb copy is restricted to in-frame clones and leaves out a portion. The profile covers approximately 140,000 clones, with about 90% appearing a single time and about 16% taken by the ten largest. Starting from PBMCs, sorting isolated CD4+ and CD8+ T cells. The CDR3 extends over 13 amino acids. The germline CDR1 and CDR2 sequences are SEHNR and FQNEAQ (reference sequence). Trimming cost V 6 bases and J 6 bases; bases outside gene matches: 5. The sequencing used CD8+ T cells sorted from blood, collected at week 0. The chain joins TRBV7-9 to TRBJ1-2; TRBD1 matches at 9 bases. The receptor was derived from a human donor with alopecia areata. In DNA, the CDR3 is TGTGCCAGCAGGCCTACAGGGGGCGATGGCTACACCTTC. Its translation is CASRPTGGDGYTF.